This T cell receptor (beta chain) was obtained from a study of blood T cell repertoires in COVID-19. Study information: Spain, Italy and the United States supplied samples that represented acute and convalescent COVID-19. In each case, the material was cDNA or gDNA derived from T cells, B-cell-depleted T cells, or PBMCs.

Trimming stripped 4 bases from V and 0 bases from J, with 8 bases between. This CDR3 has 14 residues. The germline gives CDR1 SGHTA, CDR2 FQGNSA. Authors' data handling: Quantification of nucleated cells was approximated via reference gene primer amplification. Generated by immunoSEQ multiplex PCR, the TCRdb table keeps only in-frame clones and is missing some. V, J and clone size are taken as reported in that table, and D and trimming were inferred from the DNA itself. The sample consists of approximately 150,000 clones, 87% of them appearing once. The TCR comes from a man older than 75 with acute or convalescent COVID-19. The chain joins TRBV7-2 to TRBJ2-3; D possibly corresponds to TRBD2 (5 bases). Sequencing was done on a sample of peripheral blood. CDR3 sequence reads: CASSSRTSTDTQYF. In DNA, the CDR3 is TGTGCCAGCAGCTCCCGGACTAGCACAGATACGCAGTATTTT.